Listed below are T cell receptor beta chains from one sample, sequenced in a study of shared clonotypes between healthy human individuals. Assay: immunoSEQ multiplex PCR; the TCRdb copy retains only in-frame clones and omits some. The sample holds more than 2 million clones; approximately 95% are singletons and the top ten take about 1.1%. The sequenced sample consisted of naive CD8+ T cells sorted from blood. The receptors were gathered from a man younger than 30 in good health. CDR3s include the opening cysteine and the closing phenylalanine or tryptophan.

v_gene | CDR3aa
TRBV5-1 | CASSPPQDRVRLFF
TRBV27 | CASASPGTGTYEQYF
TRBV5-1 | CASSLDSGTEAFF
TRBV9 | CASSAEGPFSGNTIYF
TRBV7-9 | CASSHSGLGWRGTDTQYF
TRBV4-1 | CASSQQRGTDTQYF
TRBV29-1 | CSVHTRDRHSYEQYF
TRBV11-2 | CASSLVRGSYNEQFF
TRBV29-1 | CSVRWGQYEKLFF
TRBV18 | CASSPAGGSDEQFF
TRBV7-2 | CASSLVDTASAKGGELFF
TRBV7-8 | CASSLVMYGGRQPQHF
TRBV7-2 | CASSYLVSTDTQYF
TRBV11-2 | CASSPRTNTEAFF
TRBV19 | CASSLAAGETQYF
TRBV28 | CASSSFGTGLHEQYF
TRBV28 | CASSLGTEAFF
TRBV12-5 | CASGFNPTGYYNEQFF
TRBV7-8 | CASSLIFSYEQYF
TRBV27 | CASSSRVGGHEQFF
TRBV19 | CASSIDWEGGNEQYF
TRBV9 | CASSVGLAPSTDTQYF
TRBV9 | CASSVSGETYEQYF
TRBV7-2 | CASSYTGNYGYTF
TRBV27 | CASSSGRSKETQYF
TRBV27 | CASSLYPTSGSYNVYEQYF
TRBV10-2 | CASTDDRGGQYF
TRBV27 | CASSLRTGGEQYF
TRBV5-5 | CASSYTPTGVHPQYEQYF
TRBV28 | CASSLYRVNTEAFF
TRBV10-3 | CAVDRNTGELFF
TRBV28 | CASSAYSDNSPLHF
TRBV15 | CATSRGTSGSTDTQYF
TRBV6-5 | CASSSGQGGVNEQFF
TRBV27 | CASSSSRGEQYF
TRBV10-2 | CASTDTYGYTF
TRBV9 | CASSGLEGSGYTDTQYF
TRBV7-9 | CASSPGQGNTEAFF
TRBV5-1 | CASRRGGLIDTQYF
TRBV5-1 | CASSLAGPSYEQYF
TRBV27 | CASSSFTDPAYNEQFF
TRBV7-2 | CASSFRWNTEAFF
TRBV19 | CASREGGYSNQPQHF